Presented here are 8 T cell receptor beta chains from one specimen sequenced in a study of cytotoxic CD8 clonotypes in ibrutinib-treated CLL. The assay was immunoSEQ multiplex PCR, and TCRdb's table has in-frame clones only and misses some. The table includes about 49,000 clones, roughly 50% detected once. The sequencing here drew on PBMCs, taken after 12 months of ibrutinib treatment. The receptors stem from a human donor with chronic lymphocytic leukemia.

This clone occurred once. This chain connects TRBV15 to TRBJ1-1; 11 bases are a match to TRBD1. This CDR3 has 16 amino acids. The J segment lost 5 bases and the V segment lost 0 bases, leaving 5 bases of the junction unmatched. CDR1 is LNHNV and CDR2 is YYDKDF in the germline V gene (reference sequence). CDR3 loop: CATSRDRGQGVTEAFF. The CDR3, as DNA: TGTGCCACCAGCAGAGATAGGGGACAGGGGGTAACTGAAGCTTTCTTT.

This chain uses TRBV2 with TRBJ2-7, with 8 bases that match TRBD2. Germline CDR1 reads SNHLY; CDR2 reads FYNNEI. J lost 3 bases, V lost 7 bases, and 2 bases had no gene match. The CDR3 is made up of 12 amino acids. In nucleotides, the CDR3 is TGTGCCAGCAAGCGGGAGTACTACGAGCAGTACTTC. Its translation is CASKREYYEQYF. The entire variable domain, with the rest obtained from reference TRBV2 and TRBJ2-7, is as follows: EPEVTQTPSHQVTQMGQEVILRCVPISNHLYFYWYRQILGQKVEFLVSFYNNEISEKSEIFDDQFSVERPDGSNFTLKIRSTKLEDSAMYFCASKREYYEQYFGPGTRLTVT.

The chain couples TRBV29-1 to TRBJ2-3, with D perhaps TRBD1 or TRBD2 (5 bases each). The CDR3 covers 13 residues. Trimming stripped 0 bases from V and 3 bases from J, with 7 bases between. Germline loops: CDR1 SQVTM, CDR2 ANQGSEA. The CDR3 coding sequence is TGCAGCGTTGAAGAGTGGGGGACAGATACGCAGTATTTT. Protein: CSVEEWGTDTQYF.

The chain employs TRBV28 and TRBJ2-5; D remains ambiguous. The CDR3 runs to 11 residues. Between the trimmed V and J ends, which lost 5 bases and 1 base, there was a span of 2 bases. Germline CDR1 MDHEN, CDR2 SYDVKM. In DNA form, the CDR3 reads TGTGCCAGCAGTACCCAAGAGACCCAGTACTTC. It is translated as CASSTQETQYF.

V usage is TRBV5-1 and J usage is TRBJ2-5; 7 nucleotides agree with TRBD2. CDR3 size: 16 residues. Germline values: CDR1 SGHRS, CDR2 YFSETQ. The junction had 13 bases not matched to a gene; V was cut back by 3 bases and J by 5 bases. DNA of the CDR3: TGCGCCAGCAGCTCACTAGCTGGGGGGGAAGCGGAGACCCAGTACTTC. The encoded protein is CASSSLAGGEAETQYF.

This rearrangement joins TRBV2 to TRBJ2-4, with 7 bases identical to TRBD2. This CDR3 comprises 16 residues. Trimming removed 0 bases from V and 5 bases from J; junction bases left unmatched: 7. The V gene's germline CDR1 is SNHLY and CDR2 FYNNEI. CDR3 loop: CASSEARGIYQNIQYF. CDR3 in DNA: TGTGCCAGCAGTGAAGCGCGGGGGATTTACCAAAACATTCAGTACTTC. The whole variable domain, remainder taken from reference TRBV2 and TRBJ2-4, is EPEVTQTPSHQVTQMGQEVILRCVPISNHLYFYWYRQILGQKVEFLVSFYNNEISEKSEIFDDQFSVERPDGSNFTLKIRSTKLEDSAMYFCASSEARGIYQNIQYFGAGTRLSVL.

A remark on this clone: A junction boundary mismatches the germline segment, possibly from a read error. This chain joins TRBV7-7 and TRBJ2-1; a weak D match, TRBD2 (6 bases). CDR3 length: 15 amino acids. Germline CDR1 SSHAT, CDR2 FNYEAQ (reference sequence). Written as DNA, the CDR3 is TGTGCTAGCAGCTTACGGCGGGAAGGGTATAATGAGCAGTTCTTC. Translated: CASSLRREGYNEQFF. The full variable domain, completed using reference TRBV7-7 and TRBJ2-1, is GAGVSQSPRYKVTKRGQDVTLRCDPISSHATLYWYQQALGQGPEFLTYFNYEAQPDKSGLPSDRFSAERPEGSISTLTIQRTEQRDSAMYRCASSLRREGYNEQFFGPGTRLTVL.

The chain joins TRBV28 to TRBJ2-7, with D unresolved. Trimming removed 2 bases at V and 3 bases at J, with 11 bases between. Germline values: CDR1 MDHEN, CDR2 SYDVKM. The CDR3 has 14 amino acids. The CDR3 protein is CASSLGTPIYEQYF. CDR3 nucleotide sequence: TGTGCCAGCAGTTTAGGAACACCGATCTACGAGCAGTACTTC.